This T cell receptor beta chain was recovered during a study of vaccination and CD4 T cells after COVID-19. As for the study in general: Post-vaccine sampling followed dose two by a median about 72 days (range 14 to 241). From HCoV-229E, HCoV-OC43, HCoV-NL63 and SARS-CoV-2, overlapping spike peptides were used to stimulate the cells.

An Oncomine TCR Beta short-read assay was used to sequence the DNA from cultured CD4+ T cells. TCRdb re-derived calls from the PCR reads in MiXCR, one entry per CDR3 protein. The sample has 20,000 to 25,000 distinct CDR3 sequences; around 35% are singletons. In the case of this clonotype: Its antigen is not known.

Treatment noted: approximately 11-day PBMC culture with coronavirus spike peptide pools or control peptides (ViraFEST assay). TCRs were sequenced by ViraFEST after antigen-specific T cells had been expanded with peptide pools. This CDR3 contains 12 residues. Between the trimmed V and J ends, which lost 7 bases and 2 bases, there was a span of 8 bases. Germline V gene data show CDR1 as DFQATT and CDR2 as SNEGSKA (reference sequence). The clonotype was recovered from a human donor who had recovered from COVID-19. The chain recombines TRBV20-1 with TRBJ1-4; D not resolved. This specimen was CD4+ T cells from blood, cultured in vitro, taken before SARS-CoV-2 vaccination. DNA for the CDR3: TGCAGTGGAGGAGGCACTAATGAAAAACTGTTTTTT. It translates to CSGGGTNEKLFF.